Following are 26 T cell receptor beta chains from one sample sequenced in a study of CD8 T cells in Susac syndrome. Roughly 0.45 to 1 ug RNA was reverse transcribed with random hexamers. MiXCR was run by TCRdb on the immunoSEQ multiplex PCR reads, yielding one entry per CDR3 protein. The sample includes around 140,000 distinct CDR3 sequences, roughly 80% of them seen just once. The sample was CD8+ T cells from PBMCs. The receptors derive from a human donor with multiple sclerosis.

V gene TRBV2 combines with J gene TRBJ2-1; 10 bases fit TRBD2. Germline V lookup: CDR1 SNHLY, CDR2 FYNNEI. Trimming at V came to 6 bases and at J to 15 bases, leaving 17 bases not matched to a gene. The CDR3 is 15 amino acids. The CDR3 DNA follows: TGTGCCAGCAGGGGTCTAGCGGGGGCTCCTGTGCGTCGGTTCTTC. Its translation: CASRGLAGAPVRRFF.

The chain joins TRBV9 to TRBJ1-4; D is unresolved. Germline assignment: CDR1 SGDLS and CDR2 YYNGEE. Trimming took 2 bases from V and 0 from J, leaving 5 bases between them. The CDR3 extends over 14 amino acids. CDR3 region: CASSVGATNEKLFF. The DNA of the CDR3 is TGTGCCAGCAGCGTTGGAGCAACTAATGAAAAACTGTTTTTT.

The V and J genes are TRBV28 and TRBJ1-1; D might be TRBD1 (5 bases). CDR3 length: 15 amino acids. In germline, CDR1 is MDHEN, CDR2 SYDVKM. V was cut by 3 bases and J by 0 bases, with 11 bases left in between. The CDR3 coding sequence is TGTGCCAGCAGTTTTTACTTGGACATGAACACTGAAGCTTTCTTT. It is translated as CASSFYLDMNTEAFF. Drawing the rest from reference TRBV28 and TRBJ1-1, the complete variable domain is DVKVTQSSRYLVKRTGEKVFLECVQDMDHENMFWYRQDPGLGLRLIYFSYDVKMKEKGDIPEGYSVSREKKERFSLILESASTNQTSMYLCASSFYLDMNTEAFFGQGTRLTVV.

The J gene is TRBJ2-5, the V gene TRBV7-2; D may correspond to TRBD1 or TRBD2 (5 bases each). Germline values: CDR1 SGHTA, CDR2 FQGNSA. Trimming left V 6 bases short and J 3 bases short, with 23 bases between. This CDR3 comprises 17 residues. CDR3: CASSFRPGAFEKETQYF. CDR3 in DNA: TGTGCCAGCAGTTTTCGCCCCGGGGCTTTTGAAAAAGAGACCCAGTACTTC.

A few counts support this clonotype. The chain combines TRBV12-3 or TRBV12-4 with TRBJ2-7; the D gene is possibly TRBD1 (5 bases). Deletions cut 2 bases from V and 2 bases from J, with 7 bases between. CDR3 length equals 13 residues. CDR3 protein: CASSLTGAYEQYV. The CDR3 DNA reads as TGTGCCAGCAGTTTAACAGGCGCCTACGAGCAGTACGTC.

J is TRBJ2-7 and V is TRBV5-1; the D gene is possibly TRBD2 (6 bases). Per germline, CDR1 SGHRS and CDR2 YFSETQ. The CDR3 runs to 16 residues. V gave up 3 bases and J gave up 2 bases, with 18 bases separating them. The CDR3 DNA reads TGCGCCAGCAGCTGGGACTTCCAGGGCAGAACCTACGAGCAGTACTTC. This translates into CASSWDFQGRTYEQYF.

This clonotype was counted a few times. CDR3 sequence: CASSAGTSGGPPYEQYF. The CDR3 nucleotides are TGTGCCAGCAGCGCCGGGACTAGCGGGGGTCCTCCCTACGAGCAGTACTTC. The J gene is TRBJ2-7, the V gene TRBV7-2; 14 bases agree with TRBD2. CDR3 length: 17 residues. Per germline, CDR1 SGHTA and CDR2 FQGNSA. The junction had 8 bases not matched to a gene; V was cut back by 5 bases and J by 2 bases. The full variable domain, with the rest looked up from reference TRBV7-2 and TRBJ2-7, is GAGVSQSPSNKVTEKGKDVELRCDPISGHTALYWYRQSLGQGLEFLIYFQGNSAPDKSGLPSDRFSAERTGGSVSTLTIQRTQQEDSAVYLCASSAGTSGGPPYEQYFGPGTRLTVT.

The sample holds one count of this clonotype. The chain couples TRBV27 to TRBJ1-5; D gene uncertain. V lost 4 bases and J 4 bases, leaving 8 bases between the germline ends. Germline lookup yields CDR1 MNHEY and CDR2 SMNVEV (reference sequence). This CDR3 contains 13 residues. The chain's CDR3 is CASSWEQNQPQHF. DNA for the CDR3: TGTGCCAGCAGTTGGGAACAGAATCAGCCCCAGCATTTT.

The V and J genes are TRBV12-3 or TRBV12-4 and TRBJ2-2; the D is unclear. CDR3 size: 14 residues. V was cut by 4 bases and J by 4 bases, with 10 bases left in between. The CDR3 DNA follows: TGTGCCAGCAGTTCCGACCCGGTCACCGGGGAGCTGTTTTTT. Translation: CASSSDPVTGELFF.

V and J are TRBV20-1 and TRBJ2-7; 11 bases are shared with TRBD2. The CDR3 length is 14 residues. Germline loops: CDR1 DFQATT, CDR2 SNEGSKA (reference sequence). The V and J ends lost 6 bases and 1 base, in that order; junction bases with no gene match: 5. This CDR3 is CSATSGGPSYEQYF. The CDR3 DNA reads TGCAGTGCAACTAGCGGGGGCCCATCCTACGAGCAGTACTTC.

The J gene is TRBJ1-4, the V gene TRBV4-1; D gene uncertain. V lost 1 base and J lost 4, with 10 bases in between. There are 15 residues in the CDR3. Looked up from germline, CDR1 is MGHRA and CDR2 is YSYEKL. The CDR3 is CASSQGILNNEKLFF. Written as DNA, the CDR3 is TGCGCCAGCAGCCAAGGTATTCTCAATAATGAAAAACTGTTTTTT.

This chain uses TRBV6-2 or TRBV6-3 with TRBJ2-1, with 8 positions matching TRBD1. CDR3 length: 14 residues. CDR1 and CDR2 from the germline V gene are MNHEY and SVGEGT. V dropped 6 bases and J dropped 5; count of bases not matched to a gene: 6. The CDR3 sequence is CASRNRGYHNEQFF. CDR3 DNA: TGTGCCAGCAGGAACAGGGGGTACCACAATGAGCAGTTCTTC.

The chain carries TRBV5-1 and TRBJ1-2; a weak D match, TRBD1 (6 bases). The V end lost 8 bases, the J end lost 2 bases, and 10 bases lay between the germline ends. Per the germline V gene, CDR1 is SGHRS and CDR2 is YFSETQ. The CDR3 is 12 residues long. Here the CDR3 reads CASTGSNYGYTF. The CDR3 nucleotides read TGCGCCAGTACAGGGTCGAACTATGGCTACACCTTC.

The CDR3 spells CASSPRTLDYYGYTF. Written as DNA, the CDR3 is TGTGCCAGCTCACCGAGGACGCTGGATTACTATGGCTACACCTTC. The rearrangement uses TRBV18 and TRBJ1-2, with D unresolved. Trimming removed 3 bases at V and 3 bases at J, with 14 bases between. The CDR3 runs 15 residues. The germline V gene encodes CDR1 KGHSH and CDR2 LQKENI.

The V gene is TRBV7-9, the J gene TRBJ2-5, with TRBD2 matching over 7 bases. The CDR3 contains 19 residues. The V gene's germline CDR1 is SEHNR and CDR2 FQNEAQ (reference sequence). Unmatched junction bases numbered 18, after V lost 5 bases and J lost 0 bases. The CDR3 here is CASSPSDGGTEANQETQYF. The CDR3 region has the DNA TGTGCCAGCAGCCCAAGTGACGGGGGGACCGAAGCCAACCAAGAGACCCAGTACTTC.

This clonotype was seen more than once but under ten times. The rearrangement joins TRBV11-2 to TRBJ1-4; D is undetermined. CDR3 length: 12 amino acids. V was shortened by 3 bases and J by 7 bases, with 6 bases between the two germline ends. CDR1 SGHAT and CDR2 FQNNGV come from the germline V gene. The CDR3 spells CASSFPGEKLFF. For the CDR3, the DNA is TGTGCCAGCAGCTTCCCGGGTGAAAAACTGTTTTTT.

The chain recombines TRBV28 with TRBJ1-1; D remains ambiguous. Trimming removed 4 bases at V and 1 base at J, with 4 bases between. This CDR3 has 12 residues. Germline V gene data show CDR1 as MDHEN and CDR2 as SYDVKM. CDR3 DNA sequence: TGTGCCAGCAGTTGGTCGAACACTGAAGCTTTCTTT. Its translation is CASSWSNTEAFF.

The CDR3 nucleotides read TGTGCCAGCCGGCCGAATGGGGGGACTGAAGCTTTCTTT. This sequence encodes CASRPNGGTEAFF. This chain connects TRBV19 to TRBJ1-1; weak D call: TRBD1 (5 bases). The V end was cut by 9 bases, the J end by 5 bases, with 16 bases between. In germline, CDR1 is LNHDA, CDR2 SQIVND (reference sequence). The CDR3 has 13 residues.

This chain joins TRBV6-5 and TRBJ2-3; weak D call: TRBD2 (5 bases). Germline CDR1 is MNHEY and CDR2 is SVGAGI. The germline V and J ends were trimmed by 3 bases and 1 base, with 17 bases remaining between them. The CDR3 is 17 amino acids. This chain's CDR3 is CASSYLARGIGTDTQYF. The CDR3 bases are TGTGCCAGCAGTTATCTGGCCCGAGGGATAGGCACAGATACGCAGTATTTT.

The chain carries TRBV27 and TRBJ2-7, with D possibly TRBD1 on 5 matching bases. Germline CDR1 MNHEY, CDR2 SMNVEV (reference sequence). The CDR3 loop spans 14 amino acids. The germline V and J ends were trimmed by 2 bases and 5 bases, with 13 bases remaining between them. The CDR3 loop reads CASSLQGASHEQYF. The CDR3 coding sequence is TGTGCCAGCAGTTTACAAGGGGCGTCCCACGAGCAGTACTTC.

The gene calls are TRBV19 and TRBJ2-1; 9 bases are shared with TRBD1. The trim removed 3 bases at V and 6 bases at J, leaving 6 bases unmatched. The germline V gene encodes CDR1 LNHDA and CDR2 SQIVND (reference sequence). The CDR3 length is 15 residues. The CDR3 nucleotides read TGTGCCAGTAGTATTGGGGACAGGGCTGGCAATGAGCAGTTCTTC. This codes for CASSIGDRAGNEQFF.

The gene calls are TRBV27 and TRBJ1-1, with TRBD1 as a possible D gene (6 bases). CDR3 length: 11 amino acids. Germline V lookup: CDR1 MNHEY, CDR2 SMNVEV (reference sequence). The V gene lost 6 bases and the J gene lost 10 bases, with 12 bases spanning the gap. CDR3 bases: TGTGCCAGCAGACAGGGACCTAGAGCTTTCTTT. Its protein product is CASRQGPRAFF.

This chain links TRBV4-1 with TRBJ1-1, with D perhaps matching TRBD1 (6 bases). In germline, CDR1 is MGHRA, CDR2 YSYEKL. The ends were cut back, 4 bases at V and 2 bases at J, with 17 bases in the middle. The CDR3 has 16 residues. CDR3 DNA: TGCGCCAGCAGCCCGTTCGGCGGTGGGGGCAACACTGAAGCTTTCTTT. Protein sequence: CASSPFGGGGNTEAFF.

The chain joins TRBV30 to TRBJ1-5, with a tentative D call TRBD1 (5 bases). From germline, CDR1 is GTSNPN and CDR2 SVGIG (reference sequence). V lost 0 bases and J lost 3, with 9 bases in between. The CDR3 runs 14 residues. CDR3 region: CAWSVPGYNQPQHF. CDR3 sequence (DNA): TGTGCCTGGAGTGTACCAGGGTACAATCAGCCCCAGCATTTT.

V gene TRBV5-6 combines with J gene TRBJ1-6, with TRBD1 identical over 9 bases. Germline V gene data show CDR1 as SGHDT and CDR2 as YYEEEE. V trimming: 0 bases; J trimming: 10 bases; junction bases outside the gene matches: 5. The CDR3 is made up of 15 amino acids. The CDR3 DNA follows: TGTGCCAGCAGCTTGGTCCGGGACAGGGACTCACCCCTCCACTTT. As protein: CASSLVRDRDSPLHF. The full variable domain, in which reference TRBV5-6 and TRBJ1-6 provide the parts outside the CDR3, is DAGVTQSPTHLIKTRGQQVTLRCSPKSGHDTVSWYQQALGQGPQFIFQYYEEEERQRGNFPDRFSGHQFPNYSSELNVNALLLGDSALYLCASSLVRDRDSPLHFGNGTRLTVT.

The chain combines TRBV2 with TRBJ2-2; D not certain. V was trimmed by 1 base and J by 7 bases, leaving 7 bases between them. This CDR3 contains 13 residues. Per the germline V gene, CDR1 is SNHLY and CDR2 is FYNNEI. CDR3 sequence reads: CASSEELGGELFF. The CDR3 DNA reads TGTGCCAGCAGTGAAGAATTAGGCGGGGAGCTGTTTTTT. Looking up the rest from reference TRBV2 and TRBJ2-2 gives the full variable domain: EPEVTQTPSHQVTQMGQEVILRCVPISNHLYFYWYRQILGQKVEFLVSFYNNEISEKSEIFDDQFSVERPDGSNFTLKIRSTKLEDSAMYFCASSEELGGELFFGEGSRLTVL.